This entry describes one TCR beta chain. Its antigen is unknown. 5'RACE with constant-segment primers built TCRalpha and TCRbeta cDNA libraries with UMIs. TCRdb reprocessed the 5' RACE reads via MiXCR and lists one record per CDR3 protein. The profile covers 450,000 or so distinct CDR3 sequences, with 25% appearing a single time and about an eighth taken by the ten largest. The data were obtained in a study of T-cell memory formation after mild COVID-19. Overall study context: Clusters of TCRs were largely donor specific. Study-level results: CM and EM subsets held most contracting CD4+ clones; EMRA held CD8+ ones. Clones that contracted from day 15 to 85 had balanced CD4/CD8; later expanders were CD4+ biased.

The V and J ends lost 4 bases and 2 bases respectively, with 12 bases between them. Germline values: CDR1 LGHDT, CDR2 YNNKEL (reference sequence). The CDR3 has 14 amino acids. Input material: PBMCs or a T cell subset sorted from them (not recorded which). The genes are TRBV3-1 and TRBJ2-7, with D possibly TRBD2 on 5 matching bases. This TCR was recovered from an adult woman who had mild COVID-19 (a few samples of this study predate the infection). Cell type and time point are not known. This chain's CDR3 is CASSRAAATYEQYF. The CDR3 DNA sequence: TGTGCCAGCAGCCGAGCAGCGGCCACCTACGAGCAGTACTTC.